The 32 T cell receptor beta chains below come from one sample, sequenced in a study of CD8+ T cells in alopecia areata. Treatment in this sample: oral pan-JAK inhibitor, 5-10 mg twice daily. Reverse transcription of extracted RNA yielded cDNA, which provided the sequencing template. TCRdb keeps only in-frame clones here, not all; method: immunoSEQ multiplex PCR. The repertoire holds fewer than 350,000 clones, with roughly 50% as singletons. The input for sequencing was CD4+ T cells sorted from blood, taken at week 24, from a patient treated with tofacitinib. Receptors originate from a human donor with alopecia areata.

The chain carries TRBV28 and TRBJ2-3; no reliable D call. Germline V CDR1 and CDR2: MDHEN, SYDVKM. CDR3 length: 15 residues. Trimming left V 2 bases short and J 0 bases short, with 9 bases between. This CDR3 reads CASSLRGTSTDTQYF. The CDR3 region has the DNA TGTGCCAGCAGTTTAAGAGGTACTAGCACAGATACGCAGTATTTT.

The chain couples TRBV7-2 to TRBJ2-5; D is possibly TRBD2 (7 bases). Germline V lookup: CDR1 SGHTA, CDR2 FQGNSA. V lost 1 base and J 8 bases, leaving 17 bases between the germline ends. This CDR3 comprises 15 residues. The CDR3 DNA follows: TGTGCCAGCAGCTTAGATCCCGGACTAGGGGGTACCCAGTACTTC. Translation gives CASSLDPGLGGTQYF. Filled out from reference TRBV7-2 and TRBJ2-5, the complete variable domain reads GAGVSQSPSNKVTEKGKDVELRCDPISGHTALYWYRQSLGQGLEFLIYFQGNSAPDKSGLPSDRFSAERTGGSVSTLTIQRTQQEDSAVYLCASSLDPGLGGTQYFGPGTRLLVL.

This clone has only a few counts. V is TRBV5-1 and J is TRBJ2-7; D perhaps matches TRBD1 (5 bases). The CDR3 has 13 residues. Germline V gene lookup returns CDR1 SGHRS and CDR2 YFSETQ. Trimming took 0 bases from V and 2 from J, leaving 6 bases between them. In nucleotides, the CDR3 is TGCGCCAGCAGCTTGGCAGGGACCTACGAGCAGTACTTC. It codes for CASSLAGTYEQYF. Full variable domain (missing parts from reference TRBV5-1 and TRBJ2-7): KAGVTQTPRYLIKTRGQQVTLSCSPISGHRSVSWYQQTPGQGLQFLFEYFSETQRNKGNFPGRFSGRQFSNSRSEMNVSTLELGDSALYLCASSLAGTYEQYFGPGTRLTVT.

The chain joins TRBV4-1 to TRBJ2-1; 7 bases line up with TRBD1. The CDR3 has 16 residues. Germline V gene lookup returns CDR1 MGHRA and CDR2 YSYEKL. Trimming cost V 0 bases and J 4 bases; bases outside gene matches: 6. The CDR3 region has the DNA TGCGCCAGCAGCCAAGACCCAGTGGGACAGTACAATGAGCAGTTCTTC. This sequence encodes CASSQDPVGQYNEQFF.

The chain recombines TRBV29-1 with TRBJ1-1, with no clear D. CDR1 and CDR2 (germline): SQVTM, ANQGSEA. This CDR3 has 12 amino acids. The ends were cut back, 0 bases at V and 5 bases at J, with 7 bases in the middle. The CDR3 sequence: CSVEEWGTEAFF. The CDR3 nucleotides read TGCAGCGTTGAAGAATGGGGTACTGAAGCTTTCTTT.

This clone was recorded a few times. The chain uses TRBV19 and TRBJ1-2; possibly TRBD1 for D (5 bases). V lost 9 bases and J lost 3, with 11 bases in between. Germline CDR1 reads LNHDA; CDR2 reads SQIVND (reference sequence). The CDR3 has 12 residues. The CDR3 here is CAREKGDYGYTF. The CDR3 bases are TGTGCCAGGGAAAAAGGGGACTATGGCTACACCTTC.

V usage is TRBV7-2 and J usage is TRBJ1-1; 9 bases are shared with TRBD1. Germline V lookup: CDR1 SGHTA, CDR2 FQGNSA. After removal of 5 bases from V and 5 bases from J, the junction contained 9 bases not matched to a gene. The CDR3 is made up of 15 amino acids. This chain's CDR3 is CASSTQGAQGTEAFF. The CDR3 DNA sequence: TGTGCCAGCAGCACACAGGGGGCGCAGGGAACTGAAGCTTTCTTT.

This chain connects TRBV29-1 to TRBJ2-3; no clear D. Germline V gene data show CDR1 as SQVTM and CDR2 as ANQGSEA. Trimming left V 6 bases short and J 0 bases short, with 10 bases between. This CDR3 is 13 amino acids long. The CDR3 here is CSVASASTDTQYF. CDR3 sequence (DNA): TGCAGCGTGGCTTCGGCGAGCACAGATACGCAGTATTTT.

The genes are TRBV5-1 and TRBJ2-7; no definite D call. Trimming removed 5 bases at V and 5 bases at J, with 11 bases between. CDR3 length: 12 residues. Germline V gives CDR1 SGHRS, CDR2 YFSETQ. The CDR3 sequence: CASSEGYNEQYF. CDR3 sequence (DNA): TGCGCCAGCAGTGAAGGGTATAACGAGCAGTACTTC. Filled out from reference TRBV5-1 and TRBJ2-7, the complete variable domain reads KAGVTQTPRYLIKTRGQQVTLSCSPISGHRSVSWYQQTPGQGLQFLFEYFSETQRNKGNFPGRFSGRQFSNSRSEMNVSTLELGDSALYLCASSEGYNEQYFGPGTRLTVT.

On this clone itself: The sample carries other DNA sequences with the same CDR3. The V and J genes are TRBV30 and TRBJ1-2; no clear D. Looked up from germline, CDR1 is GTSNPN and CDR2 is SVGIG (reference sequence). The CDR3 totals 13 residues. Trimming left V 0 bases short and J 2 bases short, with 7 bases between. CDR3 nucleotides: TGTGCCTGGAGTGTACGAGTAAACTATGGCTACACCTTC. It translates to CAWSVRVNYGYTF. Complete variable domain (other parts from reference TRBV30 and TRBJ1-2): SQTIHQWPATLVQPVGSPLSLECTVEGTSNPNLYWYRQAAGRGLQLLFYSVGIGQISSEVPQNLSASRPQDRQFILSSKKLLLSDSGFYLCAWSVRVNYGYTFGSGTRLTVV.

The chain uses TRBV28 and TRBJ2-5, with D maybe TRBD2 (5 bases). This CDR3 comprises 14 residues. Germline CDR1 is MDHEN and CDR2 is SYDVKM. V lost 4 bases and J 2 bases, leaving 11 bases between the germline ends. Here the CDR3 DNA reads TGTGCCAGCAGTTCTCTAGGACTTCAAGAGACCCAGTACTTC. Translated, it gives CASSSLGLQETQYF.

CDR3 in amino acids: CATSLLGGAYEQYF. The CDR3, as DNA: TGTGCCACCAGCCTCCTGGGGGGGGCCTACGAGCAGTACTTC. This rearrangement joins TRBV15 to TRBJ2-7; 7 bases fit TRBD2. With 5 bases clipped from V and 2 bases from J, the junction kept 6 bases outside the gene matches. CDR1 is LNHNV, CDR2 YYDKDF, per germline (reference sequence). The CDR3 length is 14 residues.

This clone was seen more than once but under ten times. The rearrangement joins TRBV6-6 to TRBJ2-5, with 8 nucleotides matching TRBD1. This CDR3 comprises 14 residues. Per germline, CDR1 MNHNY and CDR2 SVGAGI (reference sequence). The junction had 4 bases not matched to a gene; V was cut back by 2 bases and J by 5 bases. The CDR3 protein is CASSYGTGRETQYF. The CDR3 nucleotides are TGTGCCAGCAGTTACGGGACAGGTCGGGAGACCCAGTACTTC.

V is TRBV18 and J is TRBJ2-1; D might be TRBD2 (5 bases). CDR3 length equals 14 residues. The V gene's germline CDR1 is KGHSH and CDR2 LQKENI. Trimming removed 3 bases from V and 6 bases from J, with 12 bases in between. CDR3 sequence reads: CASSPDYISNEQFF. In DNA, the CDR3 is TGTGCCAGCTCACCCGACTACATTAGCAATGAGCAGTTCTTC.

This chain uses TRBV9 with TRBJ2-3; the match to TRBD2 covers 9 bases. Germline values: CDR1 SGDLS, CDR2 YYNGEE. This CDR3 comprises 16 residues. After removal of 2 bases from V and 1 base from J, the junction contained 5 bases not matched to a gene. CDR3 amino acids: CASSVASGAGTDTQYF. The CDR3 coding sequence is TGTGCCAGCAGCGTGGCTAGCGGGGCGGGCACAGATACGCAGTATTTT.

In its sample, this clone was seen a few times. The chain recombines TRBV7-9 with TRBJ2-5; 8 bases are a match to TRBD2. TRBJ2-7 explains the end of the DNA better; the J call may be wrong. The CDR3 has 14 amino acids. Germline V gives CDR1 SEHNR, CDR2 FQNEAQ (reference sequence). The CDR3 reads CASSPGGTYYEQYF. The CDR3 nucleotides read TGTGCCAGCAGCCCGGGAGGGACGTACTACGAGCAGTACTTC.

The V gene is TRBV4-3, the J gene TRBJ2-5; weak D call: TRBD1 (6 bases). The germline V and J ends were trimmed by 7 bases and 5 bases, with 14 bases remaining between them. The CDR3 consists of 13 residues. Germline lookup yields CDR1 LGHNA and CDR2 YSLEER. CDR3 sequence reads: CASKSTGRETQYF. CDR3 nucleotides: TGCGCCAGCAAGTCAACAGGGCGTGAGACCCAGTACTTC.

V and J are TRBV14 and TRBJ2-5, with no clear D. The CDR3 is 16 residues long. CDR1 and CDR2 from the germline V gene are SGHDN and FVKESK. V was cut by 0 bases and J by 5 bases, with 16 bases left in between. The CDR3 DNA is TGTGCCAGCAGCCAAGATAAACCCGGTAGCTGGGAGACCCAGTACTTC. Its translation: CASSQDKPGSWETQYF.

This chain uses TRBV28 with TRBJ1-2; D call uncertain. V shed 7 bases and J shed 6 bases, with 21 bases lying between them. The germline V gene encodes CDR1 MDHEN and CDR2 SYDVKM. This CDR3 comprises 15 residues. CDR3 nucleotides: TGTGCCAGCACGGGGTCTGGCGCCGTTATCGATGGCTACACCTTC. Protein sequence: CASTGSGAVIDGYTF.

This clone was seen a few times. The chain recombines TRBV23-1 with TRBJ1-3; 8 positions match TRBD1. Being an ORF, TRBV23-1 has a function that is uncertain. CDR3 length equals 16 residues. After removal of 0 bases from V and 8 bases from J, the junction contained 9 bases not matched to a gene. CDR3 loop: CASSQSGDRRGDTIYF. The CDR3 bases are TGCGCCAGCAGTCAATCAGGGGACAGGCGAGGGGACACCATATATTTT.

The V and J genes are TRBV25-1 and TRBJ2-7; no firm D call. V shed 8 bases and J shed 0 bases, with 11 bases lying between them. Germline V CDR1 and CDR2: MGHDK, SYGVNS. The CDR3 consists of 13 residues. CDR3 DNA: TGTGCCAGCGCTCCTTCCCCCTCCTACGAGCAGTACTTC. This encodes CASAPSPSYEQYF.

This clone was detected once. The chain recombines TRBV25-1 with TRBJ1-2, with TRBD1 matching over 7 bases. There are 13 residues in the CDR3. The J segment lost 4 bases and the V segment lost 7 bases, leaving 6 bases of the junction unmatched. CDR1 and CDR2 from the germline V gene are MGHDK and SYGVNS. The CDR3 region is CASTTGASYGYTF. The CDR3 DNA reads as TGTGCCAGCACTACAGGGGCGAGCTATGGCTACACCTTC.

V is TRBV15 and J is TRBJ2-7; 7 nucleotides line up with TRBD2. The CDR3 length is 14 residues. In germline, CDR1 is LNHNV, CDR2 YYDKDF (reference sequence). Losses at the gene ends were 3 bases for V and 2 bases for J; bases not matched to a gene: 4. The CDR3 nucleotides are TGTGCCACCAGCAGCAGACTAGCTACCTACGAGCAGTACTTC. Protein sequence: CATSSRLATYEQYF.

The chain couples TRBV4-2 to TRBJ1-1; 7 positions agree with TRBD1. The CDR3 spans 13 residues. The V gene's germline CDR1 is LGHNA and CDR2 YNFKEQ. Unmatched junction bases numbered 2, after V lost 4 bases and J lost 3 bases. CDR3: CASSPQGDTEAFF. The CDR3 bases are TGTGCCAGCAGCCCTCAGGGGGACACTGAAGCTTTCTTT.

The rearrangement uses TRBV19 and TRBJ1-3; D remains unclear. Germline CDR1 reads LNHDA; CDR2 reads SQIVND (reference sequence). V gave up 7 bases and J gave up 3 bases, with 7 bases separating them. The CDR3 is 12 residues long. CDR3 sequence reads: CASTPGGNTIYF. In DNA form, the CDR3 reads TGTGCCAGTACCCCCGGTGGAAACACCATATATTTT.

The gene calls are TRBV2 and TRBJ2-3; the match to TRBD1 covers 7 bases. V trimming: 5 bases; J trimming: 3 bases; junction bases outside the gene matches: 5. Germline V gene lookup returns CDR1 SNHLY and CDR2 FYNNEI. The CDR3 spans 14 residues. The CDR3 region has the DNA TGTGCCAGCAGTAATACAGGGGTGACAGATACGCAGTATTTT. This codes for CASSNTGVTDTQYF.

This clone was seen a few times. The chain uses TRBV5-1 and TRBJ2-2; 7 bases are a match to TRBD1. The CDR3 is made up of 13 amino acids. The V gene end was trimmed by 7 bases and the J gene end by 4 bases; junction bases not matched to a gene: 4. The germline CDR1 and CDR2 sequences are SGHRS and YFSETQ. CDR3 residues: CASSTGITGELFF. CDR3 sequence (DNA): TGCGCCAGCTCGACAGGGATCACCGGGGAGCTGTTTTTT.

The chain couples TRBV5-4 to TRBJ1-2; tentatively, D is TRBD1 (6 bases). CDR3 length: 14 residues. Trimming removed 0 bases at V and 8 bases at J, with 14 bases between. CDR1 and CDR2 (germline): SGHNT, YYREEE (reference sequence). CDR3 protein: CASSLDPRGPGYTF. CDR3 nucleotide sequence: TGTGCCAGCAGCTTGGATCCCCGGGGGCCGGGCTACACCTTC.

The CDR3 spells CASSESQGTDTQYF. The CDR3 coding sequence is TGTGCCAGCAGTGAATCCCAGGGAACAGATACGCAGTATTTT. The rearrangement links TRBV25-1 to TRBJ2-3, with D possibly matching TRBD1 (5 bases). Germline CDR1 is MGHDK and CDR2 is SYGVNS. V lost 1 base and J lost 3, with 8 bases in between. The CDR3 sequence is 14 residues long.

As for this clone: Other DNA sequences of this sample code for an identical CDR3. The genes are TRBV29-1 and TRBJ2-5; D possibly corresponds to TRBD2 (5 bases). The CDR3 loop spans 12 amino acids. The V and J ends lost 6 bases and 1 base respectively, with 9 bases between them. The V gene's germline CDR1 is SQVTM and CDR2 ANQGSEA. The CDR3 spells CSVREGQETQYF. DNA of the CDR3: TGCAGCGTCCGTGAGGGCCAAGAGACCCAGTACTTC.

The CDR3 nucleotides are TGTGCCAGCAGCTTAAACAGGGGGCAGGAAGGCTATGGCTACACCTTC. Its protein is CASSLNRGQEGYGYTF. The chain links TRBV13 to TRBJ1-2; 9 nucleotides line up with TRBD1. CDR3 size: 16 residues. The J segment lost 4 bases and the V segment lost 2 bases, leaving 8 bases of the junction unmatched. Germline V lookup: CDR1 PRHDT, CDR2 FYEKMQ (reference sequence). The full variable domain, rest sourced from reference TRBV13 and TRBJ1-2, is AAGVIQSPRHLIKEKRETATLKCYPIPRHDTVYWYQQGPGQDPQFLISFYEKMQSDKGSIPDRFSAQQFSDYHSELNMSSLELGDSALYFCASSLNRGQEGYGYTFGSGTRLTVV.

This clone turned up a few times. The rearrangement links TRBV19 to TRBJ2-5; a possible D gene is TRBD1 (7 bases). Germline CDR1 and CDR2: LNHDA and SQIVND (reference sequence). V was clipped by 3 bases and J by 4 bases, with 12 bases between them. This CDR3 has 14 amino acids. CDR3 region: CASSIQGGSETQYF. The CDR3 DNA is TGTGCCAGTAGTATCCAGGGGGGATCAGAGACCCAGTACTTC.